What follows are 5 T cell receptor beta chains derived from one specimen sequenced in a study of technical replicates of blood from a few donors (dated by TCRdb to about 2017). Library creation used the immunoSEQ multiplex PCR assay. Sourced from immuneACCESS, this table was stored by TCRdb with only in-frame sequences that have V and J called. A share of the clones is absent; for the studies checked, an unresolved V gene accounts for under half, and the remainder has no known explanation. This sample is represented by about 70,000 clones; roughly 96% of them were singletons. In total, the top ten clones hold 0.21% of the sample. Sequenced: T cells isolated from PBMCs. These receptors all come from a human donor in good health.

The chain is built from TRBV5-1 and TRBJ1-5, with TRBD1 matching 8 bases. Germline values: CDR1 SGHRS, CDR2 YFSETQ. J gave up 7 bases and V 0 bases, and 15 bases lay outside the gene matches. The CDR3 contains 18 residues. CDR3 bases: TGCGCCAGCAGCTTGGCCGACGGGACAGGACCTAACGGGCAGCCCCAGCATTTT. This gives the protein CASSLADGTGPNGQPQHF.

The chain carries TRBV7-6 and TRBJ1-3, with 8 positions matching TRBD1. This CDR3 is built from 15 residues. The V gene's germline CDR1 is SGHVS and CDR2 FNYEAQ. Unmatched junction bases numbered 3, after V lost 5 bases and J lost 0 bases. CDR3 protein: CASSVGTGSGNTIYF. The CDR3 coding sequence is TGTGCCAGCAGCGTGGGGACAGGCTCTGGAAACACCATATATTTT.

The V and J genes are TRBV9 and TRBJ1-3; 7 bases fit TRBD1. The CDR3 is made up of 17 amino acids. Germline V gives CDR1 SGDLS, CDR2 YYNGEE. Losses at the gene ends were 3 bases for V and 4 bases for J; bases not matched to a gene: 13. CDR3 region: CASSARGGGSLGNTIYF. The CDR3 region has the DNA TGTGCCAGCAGCGCCCGCGGAGGGGGCTCCCTCGGAAACACCATATATTTT.

CDR3 residues: CAISPGTSGVQETQYF. The CDR3 region has the DNA TGTGCCATCAGTCCCGGGACTAGCGGGGTACAAGAGACCCAGTACTTC. V gene TRBV10-3 combines with J gene TRBJ2-5; TRBD2 matches at 13 bases. V lost 5 bases and J lost 2; bases outside the gene matches: 5. Germline V gene lookup returns CDR1 ENHRY and CDR2 SYGVKD. This CDR3 contains 16 residues.

This chain connects TRBV5-8 to TRBJ1-5; TRBD1 matches at 7 bases. This CDR3 region has 15 residues. With 0 bases clipped from V and 7 bases from J, the junction kept 7 bases outside the gene matches. Germline V lookup: CDR1 SGHTS, CDR2 YDEGEE. CDR3 nucleotide sequence: TGTGCCAGCAGCTTGGAGAGGGGGCGAACGCAGCCCCAGCATTTT. It codes for CASSLERGRTQPQHF. The whole variable domain, remainder taken from reference TRBV5-8 and TRBJ1-5, is EAGVTQSPTHLIKTRGQQATLRCSPISGHTSVYWYQQALGLGLQFLLWYDEGEERNRGNFPPRFSGRQFPNYSSELNVNALELEDSALYLCASSLERGRTQPQHFGDGTRLSIL.